This T cell receptor beta chain was obtained from a study of shared clonotypes between healthy human individuals (dated by TCRdb to 2020 to 2022). Notes on the research overall: The cohort comprised two women and three men aged 18 to 49 years. For each donor, three plates each were used for CD4 naive and CD4 memory, two plates were used for CD8 naive, and one plate was used for CD8 memory. The study deeply sequenced blood TCR repertoires of several healthy adults to estimate repertoire size and the extent of clonotype sharing between individuals. Libraries were prepared and TCR repertoires were sequenced by different laboratories using diverse techniques, in order to increase sequencing depth and limit assay-specific biases. Each donor's leukapheresis produced roughly between roughly 0.85 and 10 billion PBMCs.

Using the deep immunoSEQ assay, TCR CDR3 regions were amplified from genomic DNA by multiplex PCR. For each cell subset, the extracted genomic DNA was distributed evenly across all wells of several immunoSEQ 96-well plates, and each plate served as one replicate. Each replicate PCR for sorted subsets received about 0.2 ug genomic DNA, equal to roughly 30,000 T cell genomes. The purified libraries were quantified using a Qubit 3.0 fluorometer, sized with a Bioanalyzer 2100, and then quantified again using the KAPA Library Quantification kit. Every immunoSEQ 96-well plate was sequenced on a separate single-read 150-cycle Illumina NextSeq 550 flow cell. As for the authors' bioinformatics: The immunoSEQ output contained only junctional sequences without quality scores, so filtering could not match that applied to full-length reads. Sequences were annotated with PyIR, a Python wrapper for IgBLAST v1.9, using IMGT germline references to assign V/J genes and CDR3. Any read was removed if the V/J assignment was weak (E-value above 1e-6), the CDR3 was missing, or the read contained stop codons, out-of-frame junctions, or ambiguous translated residues. V3J clonotypes were defined as sequences sharing the same inferred V gene, J gene, and CDR3 amino acid sequence. Percentage overlap between repertoires was calculated by dividing the number of shared unique clonotypes by the size of the smaller repertoire. Three approaches were used to assess repertoire richness: RTK rarefaction, the Chao1 estimator, and Recon v2.1 estimates of unobserved clonotypes. For all TCRbeta clonotypes obtained by the gDNA method from a few donors, generation probabilities were computed with OLGA. TCRdb carries this immuneACCESS record with in-frame sequences only. Its versions omit some clonotypes, under half of them owing to an unresolved V gene in the studies checked, with the rest unexplained. For V, J and clone size, that table is used; D and trimming come from the DNA. Present in this sample are approximately 980,000 clones, 76% of which were seen just once. The ten largest clones take up approximately 1.5% of the sample.

With respect to this clone: This receptor's antigen is unknown. The input lacks base qualities; no much larger clone sits a single base away.

Findings and caveats that apply to the study as a whole: Only blood was sampled, and tissue TCR repertoires likely differ from those in blood. Pairwise subsampling led to the expectation that sequencing depth would affect the degree of clonotype sharing among donors. When a few donors were compared, the shared fraction of clonotypes was around 4.6% for naive CD4, about 4% for naive CD8, 2% to 2.5% for memory CD4, and 0.35% to 0.4% for memory CD8. Even with the large sequencing depth, rarefaction of the sorted-subset datasets indicated that sequencing was incomplete. Because the study included only a small number of donors, the genetic and exposure-history diversity represented was limited. Higher generation probabilities were observed for clonotypes shared by all four sorted-subset donors than for non-shared clonotypes. Estimated clonotype richness was generally larger for naive than for memory subsets.

The CDR3 numbers 13 residues from cysteine through phenylalanine. Solely the CDR3 DNA is kept, with 39 bases framed from the first base. Based on the germline V gene (reference sequence), the CDR1 and CDR2 sequences are GTSNPN and SVGIG. For this chain, trimming is 3 bases at the V end and 4 bases at the J end, and the number of junction bases without a gene match is 6. The donors were healthy, HIV-negative adults who had no recently reported acute infections or vaccinations. Only Caucasian adults living in Nashville, Tennessee, USA were represented among the donors. CD4+ T cells were enriched through magnetic negative selection, after which naive cells were positively selected on CD45RA and the remaining negative fraction served as the memory subset. Blood was collected by leukapheresis, and PBMCs were isolated by Ficoll-Histopaque density gradient centrifugation and then cryopreserved in liquid nitrogen vapor phase. Analytical flow cytometry was used to check the purity and quantity of each magnetically sorted T cell population. From each sorted fraction, genomic DNA was isolated and quantified by UV absorbance on a Nanodrop 2000c.

The TCR originated in a man aged 18 to 30 in good health. In this chain, TRBV30 is recombined with TRBJ2-7, with 7 bases in between that match TRBD2. Source material: memory CD4+ T cells sorted from blood. The sample's cell subset or site label, decoded: CD45RA-negative fraction. At the DNA level, the sequence is TGTGCCTGGAGCGTCGCGGGAGTTTACGAGCAGTACTTC. This sequence encodes CAWSVAGVYEQYF. Supplemented by the reference TRBV30 and TRBJ2-7 proteins around the CDR3, the complete variable domain is SQTIHQWPATLVQPVGSPLSLECTVEGTSNPNLYWYRQAAGRGLQLLFYSVGIGQISSEVPQNLSASRPQDRQFILSSKKLLLSDSGFYLCAWSVAGVYEQYFGPGTRLTVT.